One and the same sample provided the 17 T cell receptor beta chains below, sequenced in a study of T cell repertoires in cytomegalovirus infection (dated by TCRdb to between 2018 and 2020). Sequenced using an Illumina HiSeq 1500. TCRdb reanalyzed the raw reads on its own, using fastp at Q25 for trimming and MiXCR for clone calling, and kept in-frame beta chains. One record per CDR3 amino acid sequence lists the most common genes and DNA. This sample holds around 300,000 distinct CDR3 sequences; more than 20% were observed only once. Of the sample, roughly 13% is held by the ten largest clones. Sequencing was carried out using PBMCs. The receptors derive from a human donor in good health (CMV status not recorded). Some clones in this sample may be carry-over from other donors' samples.

This clonotype has more than one count but fewer than ten. The chain combines TRBV20-1 with TRBJ2-1, with TRBD1 identical over 7 bases. This CDR3 region has 16 residues. V lost 0 bases and J lost 8; bases outside the gene matches: 13. The germline gives CDR1 DFQATT, CDR2 SNEGSKA (reference sequence). This CDR3 is CSARDEGPGQRDEQFF. The CDR3 region has the DNA TGCAGTGCTAGAGACGAAGGCCCGGGACAGAGAGATGAGCAGTTCTTC.

This clonotype was found many times. This chain connects TRBV7-6 to TRBJ2-3, with TRBD1 matching over 9 bases. The CDR3 is made up of 15 amino acids. Germline lookup yields CDR1 SGHVS and CDR2 FNYEAQ. With 4 bases clipped from V and 5 bases from J, the junction kept 7 bases outside the gene matches. Written as DNA, the CDR3 is TGTGCCAGCAGCTCGGGACAGGGATTTGGAGATACGCAGTATTTT. It codes for CASSSGQGFGDTQYF.

Remarks on this clonotype: One base away lies a much larger clone, so this may be a sequencing read error. This rearrangement joins TRBV7-6 to TRBJ2-2, with D perhaps TRBD2 (5 bases). Germline loops: CDR1 SGHVS, CDR2 FNYEAQ. This CDR3 has 13 amino acids. The DNA for the CDR3 is TGTGCCAGCAGCTTATTTAACACCGGGGAGCCGTTTTTT. Amino acid sequence: CASSLFNTGEPFF.

This clonotype occurred many times. The chain combines TRBV4-1 with TRBJ2-5, with 8 bases fitting TRBD2. The CDR3 contains 16 residues. J was trimmed by 2 bases and V by 1 base; bases with no gene match: 6. Germline V CDR1 and CDR2: MGHRA, YSYEKL. The CDR3 bases are TGCGCCAGCAGCCAAGTGGTAGCGGGAAGGCAAGAGACCCAGTACTTC. This gives the protein CASSQVVAGRQETQYF.

A word on this clonotype: At one end the junction does not follow the germline gene, possibly because of a read error. J is TRBJ1-4 and V is TRBV7-9, with 10 nucleotides matching TRBD1. The CDR3 has 16 amino acids. In germline, CDR1 is SEHNR, CDR2 FQNEAQ (reference sequence). CDR3 bases: TGTGCCAGCAGAACGGACTCGACAGGGGGCATTGAACAACTGTTTTTT. It yields the protein CASRTDSTGGIEQLFF.

This clonotype showed up just a few times. The chain employs TRBV20-1 and TRBJ2-5; D gene uncertain. The germline V and J ends were trimmed by 4 bases and 2 bases, with 5 bases remaining between them. Germline V lookup: CDR1 DFQATT, CDR2 SNEGSKA (reference sequence). This CDR3 spans 11 amino acids. The CDR3 sequence is CSAKLQETQYF. CDR3 in DNA: TGCAGTGCTAAGCTACAAGAGACCCAGTACTTC.

The chain couples TRBV11-1 to TRBJ2-7; 9 positions match TRBD1. Looked up from germline, CDR1 is SGHAT and CDR2 is FQDESV (reference sequence). This CDR3 comprises 16 residues. Trimming cost V 1 base and J 0 bases; bases outside gene matches: 4. CDR3 nucleotide sequence: TGTGCCAGCAGCTTAGAAGGGACAGGGATCTCCTACGAGCAGTACTTC. Its protein product is CASSLEGTGISYEQYF.

This clonotype was counted only a few times. CDR3: CASCRGVRVNEQFF. The CDR3 DNA sequence: TGTGCCTCCTGCCGGGGGGTGCGGGTTAATGAGCAGTTCTTC. This chain joins TRBV6-2 or TRBV6-3 and TRBJ2-1, with 7 bases identical to TRBD2. Germline-derived CDR1 and CDR2 are MNHEY and SVGEGT. V was clipped by 11 bases and J by 7 bases; unmatched bases: 14. The CDR3 sequence is 14 residues long.

The chain links TRBV29-1 to TRBJ1-4; D gene unclear. The germline V gene encodes CDR1 SQVTM and CDR2 ANQGSEA. The CDR3 totals 13 residues. Trimming pared 7 bases from V and 0 bases from J, leaving 9 bases between. CDR3: CSAQRATNEKLFF. CDR3 nucleotide sequence: TGCAGCGCACAGCGAGCAACTAATGAAAAACTGTTTTTT. Looking up the rest from reference TRBV29-1 and TRBJ1-4 gives the full variable domain: SAVISQKPSRDICQRGTSLTIQCQVDSQVTMMFWYRQQPGQSLTLIATANQGSEATYESGFVIDKFPISRPNLTFSTLTVSNMSPEDSSIYLCSAQRATNEKLFFGSGTQLSVL.

V usage is TRBV11-2 and J usage is TRBJ2-7; 7 bases align to TRBD2. Trimming took 5 bases from V and 2 from J; bases not matched to a gene: 3. This CDR3 region has 13 residues. The germline gives CDR1 SGHAT, CDR2 FQNNGV. DNA of the CDR3: TGTGCCAGCAGCCGTGGACTAGCCTACGAGCAGTACTTC. It translates to CASSRGLAYEQYF.

CDR3 protein: CASSLTVYNEQFF. CDR3 nucleotides: TGTGCCAGTAGTCTGACAGTCTACAATGAGCAGTTCTTC. The gene calls are TRBV19 and TRBJ2-1; D may be TRBD1 (5 bases). CDR1 LNHDA and CDR2 SQIVND come from the germline V gene (reference sequence). This CDR3 has 13 residues. The V gene lost 5 bases and the J gene lost 3 bases, with 8 bases spanning the gap.

This clonotype was counted at least ten times. The genes are TRBV7-2 and TRBJ2-7; either TRBD1 or TRBD2 may fit D (5 bases each). The CDR3 sequence is 14 residues long. Per the germline V gene, CDR1 is SGHTA and CDR2 is FQGNSA. V was shortened by 0 bases and J by 6 bases, with 12 bases between the two germline ends. The CDR3 nucleotides are TGTGCCAGCAGCTTAGCGGGGCTAGCTTCCGAGCAGTACTTC. Translating gives CASSLAGLASEQYF.

The V call is TRBV7-2, the J call TRBJ2-2; tentatively, D is TRBD1 (6 bases). CDR1 is SGHTA and CDR2 is FQGNSA in the germline V gene. V lost 5 bases and J 4 bases, leaving 14 bases between the germline ends. The CDR3 consists of 15 residues. The CDR3 reads CASSPPGHFTGELFF. In DNA, the CDR3 is TGTGCCAGCAGCCCACCGGGACACTTCACCGGGGAGCTGTTTTTT.

This clonotype showed up many times. The chain is built from TRBV7-2 and TRBJ2-2, with D possibly being TRBD1 (6 bases). Deletions cut 5 bases from V and 0 bases from J, with 16 bases between. The CDR3 loop spans 17 amino acids. Germline CDR1 SGHTA, CDR2 FQGNSA. The CDR3 DNA is TGTGCCAGCAGCCGTACGCCGGGACAAACGAACACCGGGGAGCTGTTTTTT. Protein: CASSRTPGQTNTGELFF.

The V gene is TRBV28, the J gene TRBJ2-3, with D perhaps matching TRBD2 (5 bases). V shed 5 bases and J shed 0 bases, with 12 bases lying between them. Germline V lookup: CDR1 MDHEN, CDR2 SYDVKM. This CDR3 spans 15 amino acids. The CDR3 DNA follows: TGTGCCAGCAGTGAAGTAGCGAGGAGCACAGATACGCAGTATTTT. Translating it yields CASSEVARSTDTQYF.

This clonotype showed up just a few times. The chain couples TRBV7-2 to TRBJ1-4, with TRBD1 identical over 8 bases. V was clipped by 1 base and J by 7 bases; unmatched bases: 5. Looked up from germline, CDR1 is SGHTA and CDR2 is FQGNSA. The CDR3 is 15 residues long. CDR3 sequence (DNA): TGTGCCAGCAGCTTAGGGGACAGGTCGTCTGAAAAACTGTTTTTT. It encodes CASSLGDRSSEKLFF.

V is TRBV7-2 and J is TRBJ1-4; D call uncertain. This CDR3 is 13 amino acids long. The germline CDR1 and CDR2 sequences are SGHTA and FQGNSA. The ends were cut back, 5 bases at V and 3 bases at J, with 7 bases in the middle. CDR3 sequence: CASSPGSNEKLFF. The CDR3, as DNA: TGTGCCAGCAGCCCGGGATCTAATGAAAAACTGTTTTTT.